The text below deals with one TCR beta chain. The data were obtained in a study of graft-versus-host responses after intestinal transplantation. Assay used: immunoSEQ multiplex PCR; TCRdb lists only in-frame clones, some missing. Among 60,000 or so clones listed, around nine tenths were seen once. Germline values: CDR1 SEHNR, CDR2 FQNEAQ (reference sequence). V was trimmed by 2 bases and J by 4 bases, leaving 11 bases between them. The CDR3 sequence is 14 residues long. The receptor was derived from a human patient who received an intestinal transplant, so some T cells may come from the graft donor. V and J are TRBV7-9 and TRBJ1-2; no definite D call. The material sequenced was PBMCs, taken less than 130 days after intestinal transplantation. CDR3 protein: CASSLLGTSYGYTF. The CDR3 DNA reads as TGTGCCAGCAGCTTATTGGGAACATCCTATGGCTACACCTTC.